The next 11 T cell receptor beta chains were all read from a single sample in a study of T cells after yellow fever vaccination. TCRdb re-called the 5' RACE reads through MiXCR, storing one row per CDR3 protein. The sample includes roughly 340,000 distinct CDR3 sequences, approximately 9% of them seen just once. Sequenced here: PBMCs, sampled on the day of the first yellow fever vaccination. These receptors originate from a man between 18 and 29 years old who received the YFV17D yellow fever vaccine.

This clonotype was picked up a small number of times. The rearrangement uses TRBV4-3 and TRBJ2-2, with 8 bases identical to TRBD2. The CDR3 is 17 residues long. In germline, CDR1 is LGHNA, CDR2 YSLEER. Trimming removed 0 bases from V and 6 bases from J; junction bases left unmatched: 9. The CDR3 DNA is TGCGCCAGCAGCCAAGATCGCGGGGGGATTTTTCCCGGGGAGCTGTTTTTT. It specifies CASSQDRGGIFPGELFF.

The chain uses TRBV5-6 and TRBJ1-2; 8 nucleotides match TRBD1. The CDR3 sequence is 12 residues long. Trimming at V came to 5 bases and at J to 7 bases, leaving 4 bases not matched to a gene. CDR1 and CDR2 from the germline V gene are SGHDT and YYEEEE. CDR3 protein: CASRFGTGGYTF. For the CDR3, the DNA is TGTGCCAGCAGATTCGGGACAGGTGGCTACACCTTC.

V and J are TRBV29-1 and TRBJ2-5; D is uncertain. Germline loops: CDR1 SQVTM, CDR2 ANQGSEA. The CDR3 extends over 13 amino acids. Deletions cut 4 bases from V and 5 bases from J, with 14 bases between. The DNA for the CDR3 is TGCAGCGTTGCTTCGGCTCCCGGGGAGACCCAGTACTTC. Protein sequence: CSVASAPGETQYF. Filled out from reference TRBV29-1 and TRBJ2-5, the complete variable domain reads SAVISQKPSRDICQRGTSLTIQCQVDSQVTMMFWYRQQPGQSLTLIATANQGSEATYESGFVIDKFPISRPNLTFSTLTVSNMSPEDSSIYLCSVASAPGETQYFGPGTRLLVL.

This chain joins TRBV24-1 and TRBJ1-1; D is ambiguous. V gave up 4 bases and J gave up 4 bases, with 12 bases separating them. The CDR3 runs to 14 residues. Germline assignment: CDR1 KGHDR and CDR2 SFDVKD. CDR3 in DNA: TGTGCCACCAGTGACTCCGGGAAAAGCACTGAAGCTTTCTTT. Residues: CATSDSGKSTEAFF.

The CDR3, as DNA: TGCGCCAGCAGCCAAGATTGGGGCAGAATCAAAAACATTCAGTACTTC. As protein: CASSQDWGRIKNIQYF. The rearrangement uses TRBV4-1 and TRBJ2-4; the D gene is possibly TRBD1 (5 bases). Germline CDR1 is MGHRA and CDR2 is YSYEKL. The CDR3 has 16 amino acids. Trimming shortened V by 0 bases and J by 3 bases, and 12 bases separated the two germline ends.

The chain links TRBV6-1 to TRBJ1-5; 7 nucleotides match TRBD1. The CDR3 sequence is 14 residues long. J was trimmed by 7 bases and V by 6 bases; bases with no gene match: 9. CDR1 and CDR2 from the germline V gene are MNHNS and SASEGT. The CDR3 region has the DNA TGTGCCAGCAGCTCCGACAGGGCGGGCCAGCCCCAGCATTTT. It specifies CASSSDRAGQPQHF.

This chain links TRBV7-9 with TRBJ2-3; 12 nucleotides match TRBD2. This CDR3 has 15 amino acids. V gave up 4 bases and J gave up 6 bases; unmatched junction bases: 5. Germline lookup yields CDR1 SEHNR and CDR2 FQNEAQ (reference sequence). CDR3 loop: CASSSSGTSGDTQYF. The CDR3 DNA is TGTGCCAGCAGCTCCTCCGGGACTAGCGGGGATACGCAGTATTTT.

The V call is TRBV5-1, the J call TRBJ2-1; either TRBD1 or TRBD2 may fit D (5 bases each). The V and J ends lost 3 bases and 10 bases respectively, with 8 bases between them. The CDR3 has 11 amino acids. Germline CDR1 SGHRS, CDR2 YFSETQ. The CDR3 reads CASSWDHEQFF. The CDR3 DNA reads TGCGCCAGCAGCTGGGACCACGAGCAGTTCTTC.

Only a few counts were recorded for this clonotype. The chain couples TRBV6-2 or TRBV6-3 to TRBJ1-1, with a weak D call TRBD1 (5 bases). From germline, CDR1 is MNHEY and CDR2 SVGEGT. This CDR3 has 14 amino acids. Trimming took off 8 bases at V and 5 bases at J, with 18 bases between the two ends. DNA of the CDR3: TGTGCCAGCGGGGACGCCCTAGGCGGAACTGAAGCTTTCTTT. Its translation: CASGDALGGTEAFF.

This clonotype was seen more than once but under ten times. The V and J genes are TRBV6-4 and TRBJ2-1, with D possibly being TRBD2 (6 bases). Trimming left V 0 bases short and J 0 bases short, with 9 bases between. Looked up from germline, CDR1 is MRHNA and CDR2 is SNTAGT. There are 16 residues in the CDR3. CDR3 protein: CASSDSLAVSYNEQFF. The CDR3 DNA reads as TGTGCCAGCAGTGACTCGTTAGCGGTCTCCTACAATGAGCAGTTCTTC.

This clonotype appeared a few times. The gene calls are TRBV20-1 and TRBJ2-3; a weak D match, TRBD1 (5 bases). Trimming stripped 3 bases from V and 6 bases from J, with 13 bases between. This CDR3 region has 13 residues. The germline CDR1 and CDR2 sequences are DFQATT and SNEGSKA (reference sequence). The CDR3 DNA is TGCAGTGCTAGTTATGGGGCTGATGATACGCAGTATTTT. Amino acid sequence: CSASYGADDTQYF.